This TCR beta chain emerged from a study of T cells in Graves' hyperthyroidism and ophthalmopathy. Study findings and constraints: Stable hyperthyroidism and ophthalmopathy were separated using 13 V-J signatures.

This clonotype appeared many times. No antigen is known for it. From RNA transcripts, TCR beta CDR3 regions were amplified. Researchers ran a first-round RT-PCR on the TCR CDR3 using the HTBI primer set. One entry per CDR3 protein results from TCRdb running MiXCR on the multiplex PCR reads. The sample carries under 350,000 distinct CDR3 sequences, 10% to 15% recorded once. V was cut by 1 base and J by 0 bases, with 10 bases left in between. The CDR3 is made up of 16 amino acids. The V gene's germline CDR1 is LNHDA and CDR2 SQIVND (reference sequence). The TCR was taken from a woman aged 30 to 39 with Graves' hyperthyroidism that later progressed to Graves' ophthalmopathy. Sequencing was performed on blood. V is TRBV19 and J is TRBJ2-1; no clear D. CDR3 DNA sequence: TGTGCCAGTAGTATAGTGGCGGAGAGCTCCTACAATGAGCAGTTCTTC. Translating gives CASSIVAESSYNEQFF. Full variable domain (missing parts from reference TRBV19 and TRBJ2-1): DGGITQSPKYLFRKEGQNVTLSCEQNLNHDAMYWYRQDPGQGLRLIYYSQIVNDFQKGDIAEGYSVSREKKESFPLTVTSAQKNPTAFYLCASSIVAESSYNEQFFGPGTRLTVL.